This record looks at one T cell receptor beta chain sequence and its context. No antigen is known for it. Per-nucleotide qualities are absent, and no much larger clonotype sits a single base away. RNA was extracted using the RNeasy kit, and roughly 0.5 to 1 ug of the RNA was reverse transcribed with random hexamers. The immunoSEQ multiplex PCR assay, which covers 54 Vbeta and 13 Jbeta segments, was used to amplify TCR beta CDR3 regions. PCR amplification bias was corrected using a synthetic template baseline for primer optimization and computational correction. Turning to the authors' computational methods: Reads were assigned to V, D and J genes according to IMGT and analyzed in immunoSEQ Analyzer, with only productive sequences retained. Clonality was calculated as one minus the Shannon entropy normalized by log2 of the number of productive unique sequences. For each patient and control, public and private clones were evaluated within the 100 most prevalent clones. Clones were defined as Susac-specific when absent from the healthy and MS cohorts, from roughly 1,000 published viral clones and from other ImmuneACCESS disease sequences. The public reads were reanalyzed by TCRdb: fastp trimming at Q25, MiXCR alignment, in-frame beta chains only. Each entry is one CDR3 protein sequence, shown with its most common DNA and genes. The V and J calls shown here were made by TCRdb, not taken from the authors' results. Within this sample are roughly 200,000 distinct CDR3 sequences, with 85% to 95% of them counted one time only. The ten largest clones take up 0.082% of the sample.

CDR1 MNHEY and CDR2 SMNVEV are derived from the germline V gene (reference sequence). V and J are truncated by 5 bases and 0 bases respectively, leaving an intervening sequence of 5 bases. The CDR3 contains 14 residues, cysteine and phenylalanine counted. Only the CDR3 portion is preserved as DNA: 42 bases, with reading frame beginning at the first base. Peripheral blood CD8+ and CD4+ T cells from healthy donors, Susac syndrome patients and multiple sclerosis patients were profiled by high-throughput TCR beta sequencing. Treatment-naive patients with stable or active relapsing-remitting disease fulfilling revised McDonald criteria were used as multiple sclerosis controls. Bulk CD8+ and CD4+ T cells were purified by magnetic negative isolation, whereas CD8+ TEMRA cells were enriched by FACS. Blood was drawn into EDTA tubes, processed within 24 hours, and PBMCs were isolated by density gradient centrifugation. PBMCs destined for TCR sequencing were cryopreserved in liquid nitrogen and later thawed in a 37 °C water bath. The sorted or isolated CD4+, CD8+ and CD8+ TEMRA cells had a purity of 90% or higher.

This entry is derived from a study of CD8 T cells in Susac syndrome (dated by TCRdb to about 2019). Regarding the study in general: The study used repertoire sequencing to test whether antigen drove CD8+ T cell activation and differentiation in Susac syndrome.

The full study reports these points: The TCR sequencing and HLA analysis was acknowledged to have included a relatively small number of individuals.

The origin of this receptor is a human donor with multiple sclerosis. The sequence links TRBV27 to TRBJ1-6; possibly the D gene is TRBD1, per 5 matching bases. Sequencing used CD4+ T cells from PBMCs. The CDR3: CASSGGSYNSPLHF. The base sequence is TGTGCCAGCAGTGGGGGCTCCTATAATTCACCCCTCCACTTT.